A single sample gave rise to the 12 T cell receptor beta chains below, sequenced in a study of CD8 T cells in ankylosing spondylitis. Overall study findings and caveats: Seven to nine highly homologous variants made up a TCR beta motif that seemed to typify ankylosing spondylitis blood.

Their antigen targets remain unknown. In TCRdb, the 5' RACE reads were re-called with MiXCR into one record per CDR3 protein. The sample consists of a few hundred thousand distinct CDR3 sequences, 20% to 25% of them appearing once. Sequencing was performed on blood, either unsorted or a sorted T cell fraction (not recorded which). The receptors come from a male donor with ankylosing spondylitis.

This clonotype was seen more than once but under ten times. This sequence joins TRBV20-1 and TRBJ1-5; 9 bases map to TRBD1. Germline V gives CDR1 DFQATT, CDR2 SNEGSKA (reference sequence). With 6 bases clipped from V and 2 bases from J, the junction kept 20 bases outside the gene matches. The length of the CDR3 is 19 residues. In nucleotides, the CDR3 is TGCAGTGCAACCAGGACCAACAGGGGGCTGGGGAGAGGCAATCAGCCCCAGCATTTT. Residues: CSATRTNRGLGRGNQPQHF.

The chain uses TRBV7-3 and TRBJ2-7; D unresolved. Trimming shortened V by 5 bases and J by 5 bases, and 16 bases separated the two germline ends. The germline gives CDR1 SGHTA, CDR2 FQGTGA. The CDR3 contains 14 residues. The CDR3 coding sequence is TGTGCCAGCAGCCTAAGTCCCTCGTGGGACGAGCAGTACTTC. It codes for CASSLSPSWDEQYF.

There are a few counts of this clonotype. The chain employs TRBV12-3 or TRBV12-4 and TRBJ2-5; D is unclear. Trimming shortened V by 7 bases and J by 5 bases, and 23 bases separated the two germline ends. CDR3 length: 16 amino acids. CDR3 amino acids: CASIPLDKKNWETQYF. CDR3 coding DNA: TGTGCCAGCATCCCCCTAGACAAAAAAAACTGGGAGACCCAGTACTTC.

The V gene is TRBV7-2, the J gene TRBJ2-1, with 8 bases that match TRBD2. CDR1 is SGHTA, CDR2 FQGNSA, per germline. This CDR3 is built from 14 residues. With V trimmed by 5 bases and J by 7 bases, 7 bases remained unmatched. The CDR3 is CASSLRVAGNEQFF. The CDR3 DNA is TGTGCCAGCAGCCTCAGAGTAGCGGGGAATGAGCAGTTCTTC.

The V gene is TRBV3-1, the J gene TRBJ2-1; D not certain. The germline CDR1 and CDR2 sequences are LGHDT and YNNKEL (reference sequence). This CDR3 is 15 amino acids long. The V end lost 0 bases, the J end lost 8 bases, and 14 bases lay between the germline ends. CDR3 amino acids: CASSQDRVVMYEQFF. The CDR3 DNA sequence: TGTGCCAGCAGCCAAGATCGAGTAGTTATGTATGAGCAGTTCTTC.

This clonotype was detected only a few times. The chain employs TRBV20-1 and TRBJ2-1, with TRBD2 as a possible D gene (5 bases). CDR1 is DFQATT, CDR2 SNEGSKA, per germline (reference sequence). Trimming took off 0 bases at V and 0 bases at J, with 12 bases between the two ends. The CDR3 totals 16 residues. The CDR3, as DNA: TGCAGTGCTAGAGATTTTAGCGCGCACTCCTACAATGAGCAGTTCTTC. Residues: CSARDFSAHSYNEQFF.

The gene calls are TRBV10-3 and TRBJ1-1; 9 nucleotides align to TRBD1. The length of the CDR3 is 15 residues. Germline V CDR1 and CDR2: ENHRY, SYGVKD. Unmatched junction bases numbered 7, after V lost 8 bases and J lost 0 bases. The CDR3 loop is CAIAGTGHMNTEAFF. CDR3 DNA: TGTGCCATCGCAGGGACAGGGCACATGAACACTGAAGCTTTCTTT.

This clonotype was picked up many times. The V and J genes are TRBV5-5 and TRBJ2-2; the D gene is possibly TRBD1 (6 bases). V was clipped by 4 bases and J by 4 bases, with 11 bases between them. Germline CDR1 and CDR2: SGHKS and YYEKEE (reference sequence). CDR3 length: 14 residues. This CDR3 is CASSLLQGTGELFF. The CDR3 DNA reads TGTGCCAGCAGCCTCCTACAGGGCACCGGGGAGCTGTTTTTT. Drawing the rest from reference TRBV5-5 and TRBJ2-2, the complete variable domain is DAGVTQSPTHLIKTRGQQVTLRCSPISGHKSVSWYQQVLGQGPQFIFQYYEKEERGRGNFPDRFSARQFPNYSSELNVNALLLGDSALYLCASSLLQGTGELFFGEGSRLTVL.

The chain recombines TRBV4-3 with TRBJ2-2; a weak D match, TRBD2 (6 bases). V lost 1 base, J lost 8 bases, and 14 bases lay in between. CDR3 size: 15 residues. CDR1 LGHNA and CDR2 YSLEER come from the germline V gene. For the CDR3, the DNA is TGCGCCAGCAGCCAAGGAGAGACGGGGGTAGGGGAGCTGTTTTTT. This codes for CASSQGETGVGELFF.

This clonotype was picked up a small number of times. The rearrangement uses TRBV27 and TRBJ1-1, with 7 bases fitting TRBD1. Germline lookup yields CDR1 MNHEY and CDR2 SMNVEV (reference sequence). This CDR3 contains 18 residues. Trimming took 6 bases from V and 2 from J; bases not matched to a gene: 18. The CDR3 reads CASSRVLITTGFNTEAFF. DNA for the CDR3: TGTGCCAGCAGCCGGGTCCTCATCACGACAGGGTTCAACACTGAAGCTTTCTTT.

The chain recombines TRBV15 with TRBJ2-5, with unresolved D. This CDR3 region has 15 residues. V was clipped by 0 bases and J by 1 base, with 9 bases between them. Germline CDR1 and CDR2: LNHNV and YYDKDF (reference sequence). CDR3 nucleotides: TGTGCCACCAGCAGAGATTTCATCCCCCAAGAGACCCAGTACTTC. Encoded protein: CATSRDFIPQETQYF.

The chain links TRBV6-2 or TRBV6-3 to TRBJ2-2; 11 positions agree with TRBD2. V was pared by 1 base and J by 8 bases, with 12 bases of the junction left unmatched. Germline CDR1 is MNHEY and CDR2 is SVGEGT. The CDR3 runs 18 residues. DNA of the CDR3: TGTGCCAGCAGTTACTACACCCGACTAGCGGGAATTTCGGGGGAGCTGTTTTTT. Its protein is CASSYYTRLAGISGELFF.